This T cell receptor (beta chain) was profiled in a study of OX40 agonist ivuxolimab in advanced cancers. Overall study: An agonistic anti-OX40 (CD134) antibody, ivuxolimab, was used to treat the patients.

Using immunoSEQ multiplex PCR, the repertoire was profiled, and TCRdb retains in-frame clones only, with some absent. The table has tens of thousands of clones, about nine tenths seen once. This sequence was found in an adult with an advanced solid tumor such as melanoma, head and neck, liver or kidney cancer. Sample: CD4+ or CD8+ T cells sorted from blood, taken in a trial of the OX40 agonist ivuxolimab.

CDR3 DNA: TGCGCCAGCAGCCTTGGTGGACTTCCGAGCTCTGGAAACACCATATATTTT. Amino acids: CASSLGGLPSSGNTIYF. The chain employs TRBV4-1 and TRBJ1-3; D is uncertain. CDR1 and CDR2 (germline): MGHRA, YSYEKL. V gave up 4 bases and J gave up 0 bases, with 16 bases separating them. The CDR3 is made up of 17 amino acids.